This T cell receptor (beta chain) was captured in a study of shared clonotypes between healthy human individuals. In the naive CD8 group, cells lacked CD45RO and were positively selected for CCR7, so terminally differentiated effector memory CD45RA+ cells were left out. Each sample came from a Caucasian adult donor living in Nashville, Tennessee. V shed 0 bases, J shed 9 bases, and the junction held 12 bases outside the gene matches. Germline V gene data show CDR1 as SEHNR and CDR2 as FQNEAQ (reference sequence). The CDR3 has 17 residues. The authors ran the assay at deep level. Investigators spread the genomic DNA of each subset evenly over several immunoSEQ plates. TCRdb keeps only in-frame clones here, not all; method: immunoSEQ multiplex PCR. The sample consists of about 1,900,000 clones, 85% to 95% of them appearing once.

Sequencing input: naive CD8+ T cells sorted from blood. The sequence was collected from a man between 18 and 29 years old in good health. The chain recombines TRBV7-9 with TRBJ2-1; 9 positions match TRBD2. In nucleotides, the CDR3 is TGTGCCAGCAGCTTAGCTAGCGGGAGCGTCCCTACAGGTGAGCAGTTCTTC. Protein: CASSLASGSVPTGEQFF.